The next 20 T cell receptor beta chains were all read from a single sample in a study of blood T cell repertoires in COVID-19. Some clones are missing from TCRdb's copy, which holds only in-frame ones; the method was immunoSEQ multiplex PCR. In the table there are about 130,000 clones, more than 75% of which are singletons. Sequencing was carried out using peripheral blood. These receptors all stem from a woman in her 70s with COVID-19, enrolled during active disease.

The gene calls are TRBV3-1 (or the pseudogene TRBV3-2) and TRBJ2-3, with D possibly being TRBD1 (6 bases). V was pared by 5 bases and J by 1 base, with 10 bases between. Germline CDR1 reads LGHDT; CDR2 reads YNNKEL (reference sequence). This CDR3 is 14 amino acids long. CDR3 DNA sequence: TGTGCCAGCAGCTCAGGGGTGGGCACAGATACGCAGTATTTT. Translation: CASSSGVGTDTQYF.

The chain couples TRBV5-1 to TRBJ1-4; TRBD1 matches at 9 bases. The germline V gene encodes CDR1 SGHRS and CDR2 YFSETQ. The CDR3 extends over 15 amino acids. With 3 bases clipped from V and 6 bases from J, the junction kept 6 bases outside the gene matches. CDR3 DNA sequence: TGCGCCAGCAGCTCTCAGACAGGGGGACATGAAAAACTGTTTTTT. It yields the protein CASSSQTGGHEKLFF.

The rearrangement links TRBV7-2 to TRBJ1-6, with a tentative D call TRBD1 (6 bases). Looked up from germline, CDR1 is SGHTA and CDR2 is FQGNSA. The CDR3 runs 14 residues. V was pared by 6 bases and J by 6 bases, with 12 bases between. CDR3 region: CASRQGRTNSPLHF. The CDR3 region has the DNA TGTGCCAGCAGACAGGGACGGACTAATTCACCCCTCCACTTT.

The gene calls are TRBV2 and TRBJ1-4; 8 nucleotides agree with TRBD1. Germline CDR1 reads SNHLY; CDR2 reads FYNNEI. Unmatched junction bases numbered 1, after V lost 9 bases and J lost 4 bases. The CDR3 totals 12 residues. CDR3 residues: CARQGVNEKLFF. CDR3 bases: TGTGCCAGACAGGGGGTTAATGAAAAACTGTTTTTT.

The rearrangement links TRBV14 to TRBJ1-6; D is perhaps TRBD1 (5 bases). The CDR3 contains 14 residues. Trimming shortened V by 8 bases and J by 10 bases, and 18 bases separated the two germline ends. Germline V gene lookup returns CDR1 SGHDN and CDR2 FVKESK. The DNA of the CDR3 is TGTGCCAGCCGCCCGGCCAGGGAGGGATCACCCCTCCACTTT. It encodes CASRPAREGSPLHF.

CDR3 residues: CASSSPHSKTDRAYEQYF. In DNA form, the CDR3 reads TGTGCCAGCAGCTCCCCCCACTCCAAAACAGACAGAGCCTACGAGCAGTACTTC. V gene TRBV7-9 combines with J gene TRBJ2-7; D perhaps matches TRBD1 (5 bases). Germline CDR1 SEHNR, CDR2 FQNEAQ (reference sequence). V was cut by 4 bases and J by 2 bases, with 24 bases left in between. This CDR3 comprises 18 residues.

CDR3 region: CASSAGTGEGYGYTF. The CDR3, as DNA: TGTGCCAGCAGCGCAGGAACAGGGGAAGGCTATGGCTACACCTTC. The chain has TRBV9 and TRBJ1-2, with 7 nucleotides matching TRBD1. The CDR3 spans 15 residues. Germline values: CDR1 SGDLS, CDR2 YYNGEE. The ends lost 3 bases at V and 4 bases at J; junction bases unmatched: 9.

This rearrangement joins TRBV6-5 to TRBJ1-1, with unresolved D. This CDR3 contains 12 residues. V dropped 6 bases and J dropped 6 bases, with 11 bases sitting between them. Germline V gene sequence: CDR1 MNHEY, CDR2 SVGAGI. In DNA form, the CDR3 reads TGTGCCAGCAGCGTCGGTAACTCTGAAGCTTTCTTT. It translates to CASSVGNSEAFF.

This clone was detected only a few times. The DNA for the CDR3 is TGTGCCAGCAGCTTAATTTCTTTCGGCGGGGGTACGCAGTATTTT. It yields the protein CASSLISFGGGTQYF. The chain has TRBV7-3 and TRBJ2-3, with TRBD2 identical over 7 bases. V lost 1 base and J lost 8; bases outside the gene matches: 9. This CDR3 has 15 residues. Germline CDR1 and CDR2: SGHTA and FQGTGA.

The rearrangement joins TRBV7-8 to TRBJ1-5; 9 bases match TRBD1. V was pared by 5 bases and J by 5 bases, with 7 bases of the junction left unmatched. The germline CDR1 and CDR2 sequences are SGHVS and FQNEAQ. The CDR3 contains 15 residues. The CDR3 bases are TGTGCCAGCAGCCCGGGACAGGGTGTGGATCAGCCCCAGCATTTT. Protein product: CASSPGQGVDQPQHF.

V and J are TRBV9 and TRBJ1-2; no clear D. There are 12 residues in the CDR3. Germline values: CDR1 SGDLS, CDR2 YYNGEE. The V and J ends lost 0 bases and 3 bases respectively, with 3 bases between them. The CDR3 spells CASSVDYYGYTF. The CDR3 DNA follows: TGTGCCAGCAGCGTAGACTACTATGGCTACACCTTC.

This chain connects TRBV24-1 to TRBJ2-5, with 10 bases matching TRBD2. Germline trimming cut 5 bases from V and 5 bases from J; bases unmatched to any gene: 4. Per the germline V gene, CDR1 is KGHDR and CDR2 is SFDVKD. This CDR3 spans 14 amino acids. The CDR3 region has the DNA TGTGCCACCAGTGCAGCGGGAGGGCAGGAGACCCAGTACTTC. Amino acid sequence: CATSAAGGQETQYF.

The chain employs TRBV7-9 and TRBJ1-5; possible D gene TRBD1, 5 bases. V lost 1 base, J lost 4 bases, and 14 bases lay in between. The CDR3 covers 16 residues. Germline V lookup: CDR1 SEHNR, CDR2 FQNEAQ (reference sequence). In nucleotides, the CDR3 is TGTGCCAGCAGCTTAGATGGGGCGCGGAGAAATCAGCCCCAGCATTTT. Protein: CASSLDGARRNQPQHF.

This clone was seen more than once but under ten times. The gene calls are TRBV5-1 and TRBJ1-1, with D uncertain. Trimming took off 5 bases at V and 4 bases at J, with 9 bases between the two ends. The CDR3 spans 12 residues. Germline loops: CDR1 SGHRS, CDR2 YFSETQ. The CDR3: CASSGGSTEAFF. Here the CDR3 DNA reads TGCGCCAGCAGTGGCGGGAGCACTGAAGCTTTCTTT.

This clone was observed a few times. The chain recombines TRBV2 with TRBJ2-7; 7 bases agree with TRBD2. Germline CDR1 reads SNHLY; CDR2 reads FYNNEI. The V segment lost 8 bases and the J segment 2 bases; nucleotides outside the gene matches: 3. This CDR3 region has 12 residues. CDR3 region: CASGGETYEQYF. In nucleotides, the CDR3 is TGTGCCAGCGGGGGGGAAACCTACGAGCAGTACTTC.

The chain recombines TRBV19 with TRBJ2-1, with D maybe TRBD2 (5 bases). CDR1 and CDR2 from the germline V gene are LNHDA and SQIVND (reference sequence). V shed 3 bases and J shed 4 bases, with 7 bases lying between them. This CDR3 is built from 13 residues. CDR3 coding DNA: TGTGCCAGTAGTATTTCGGGGTACAATGAGCAGTTCTTC. Translated: CASSISGYNEQFF.

This clone has a single count. This chain uses TRBV2 with TRBJ2-1; 10 nucleotides align to TRBD1. J lost 13 bases, V lost 4 bases, and 1 base had no gene match. The CDR3 sequence is 11 residues long. Germline CDR1 and CDR2: SNHLY and FYNNEI. The CDR3 sequence is CASSGDRGQFF. The CDR3 DNA sequence: TGTGCCAGCAGTGGGGACAGGGGACAGTTCTTC.

J is TRBJ2-1 and V is TRBV5-1; 7 positions match TRBD2. V shed 5 bases and J 6 bases; nucleotides not matched to a gene: 8. Germline loops: CDR1 SGHRS, CDR2 YFSETQ. The CDR3 has 14 residues. The CDR3 reads CASRSGARGNEQFF. The CDR3 bases are TGCGCCAGCAGGAGCGGGGCGAGGGGCAATGAGCAGTTCTTC.

The J gene is TRBJ2-2, the V gene TRBV10-3; 9 nucleotides line up with TRBD1. The length of the CDR3 is 18 residues. Trimming removed 2 bases from V and 5 bases from J; junction bases left unmatched: 12. The V gene's germline CDR1 is ENHRY and CDR2 SYGVKD. CDR3 protein: CAISETPPGQGLTGELFF. In DNA form, the CDR3 reads TGTGCCATCAGTGAGACCCCTCCGGGACAGGGACTTACCGGGGAGCTGTTTTTT.

The chain combines TRBV6-6 with TRBJ1-3; TRBD1 might be the D (5 bases). The CDR3 is 15 amino acids. Between the trimmed V and J ends, which lost 2 bases and 3 bases, there was a span of 11 bases. The germline V gene has CDR1 MNHNY and CDR2 SVGAGI (reference sequence). The CDR3 DNA follows: TGTGCCAGCAGTTACCCCGCCGGGGGTGGAAACACCATATATTTT. This translates into CASSYPAGGGNTIYF.